This T cell receptor beta chain appears in the sequencing data of a study of T cell responses to AZD1222 COVID-19 vaccine (dated by TCRdb to about 2021). Some background on the complete study: AZD1222 recipients whose second dose came at about 4 weeks and those whose second dose came at about 12 weeks were combined into one group, since spike-specific TCR depth and breadth did not differ between the two schedules. Enrollment into the trials was organized by age into subgroups of 18-55, 56-69 and 70-plus years, and those subgroups contained roughly 150, 30 and 60 TCR-sequenced participants, respectively. TCR sequencing was performed for 230 to 250 trial participants, of whom some 200 were given two doses of AZD1222 and around 25 were given two doses of MenACWY control vaccine. The research as a whole found: Only five to seven AZD1222 recipients were SARS-CoV-2 seropositive at baseline, limiting conclusions about previously exposed vaccinees. No day 14 peak-response samples were available, so repertoires were characterized only after the peak T cell response. Most participants were white British and females outnumbered males, and the authors suggested that clonal diversity may have been underestimated. Reportedly, close to half of the unique spike-specific TCRs recognized epitopes lying outside the regions that are mutated in the B.1.351 and B.1.1.7 variants. The 56-69-year group was small, and its depth increase did not reach significance, likely because of low power. A significant rise in spike-specific TCR breadth and depth was observed after two AZD1222 doses relative to day 0 and relative to MenACWY recipients. The whole spike protein was spanned by vaccine-associated CD4 TCRs, and dominant responses were seen in regions 160-218 and 743-854.

The CDR3 regions of human TCRbeta chains were analyzed by immunosequencing. In the source study's methods: Repertoire TCRs were matched against a reference library of SARS-CoV-2-specific TCRs generated with the MIRA antigen-specificity platform. Breadth was defined as the fraction of unique TCRs that were SARS-CoV-2-associated, and depth was defined as the fraction of total T cells that were SARS-CoV-2-associated. Using the MIRA data, each spike-specific TCR was assigned both to the spike region to which the TCR was reactive and to a CD4 or CD8 class. Log10-transformed breadth and depth values were compared by one-way ANOVA with Sidak's multiple comparisons tests. In TCRdb, the immuneACCESS table is reduced to in-frame sequences with V and J assigned. These tables do not hold every clone; where another copy was compared, an unresolved V gene accounts for under half, and the others remain unexplained. D and trimming were read from the DNA, whereas the V and J calls and clone size are those reported in that table. This sample lists about 150,000 clones; about 85% were detected once. The ten largest clones take up 2.5% to 4% of the sample.

V is pared back by 0 bases and J by 5 bases, with 14 bases lying between the germline termini. The CDR3 measures 15 amino acids from cysteine to phenylalanine. The CDR3 DNA has 45 bases and is translated from base 1. In the germline V gene (reference sequence), CDR1 corresponds to SGHNT and CDR2 to YYREEE. Of note for this clone: It has no known antigen specificity. Per-base quality was not reported, and no clone a single base away is much larger than it.

The time point label here, explained by the study, means: baseline before first vaccination. Samples from vaccinated people were obtained from the UK trials COV001 and COV002, which included a single-blind randomized controlled phase 2/3 trial of AZD1222 (ChAdOx1 nCoV-19) in healthy adults. For TCRbeta chain sequencing, PBMC samples were collected from trial participants at day 0 and at day 28 after the second dose. This clonotype originated in an adult in good health. Sequenced material: peripheral blood, taken on day 0 of AZD1222 vaccination. The V gene is TRBV5-4 and the J gene is TRBJ2-5, with no confidently assigned D gene. The CDR3 protein is CASSLAGGKVETQYF. The sequenced DNA: TGTGCCAGCAGCTTGGCCGGTGGGAAAGTGGAGACCCAGTACTTC.